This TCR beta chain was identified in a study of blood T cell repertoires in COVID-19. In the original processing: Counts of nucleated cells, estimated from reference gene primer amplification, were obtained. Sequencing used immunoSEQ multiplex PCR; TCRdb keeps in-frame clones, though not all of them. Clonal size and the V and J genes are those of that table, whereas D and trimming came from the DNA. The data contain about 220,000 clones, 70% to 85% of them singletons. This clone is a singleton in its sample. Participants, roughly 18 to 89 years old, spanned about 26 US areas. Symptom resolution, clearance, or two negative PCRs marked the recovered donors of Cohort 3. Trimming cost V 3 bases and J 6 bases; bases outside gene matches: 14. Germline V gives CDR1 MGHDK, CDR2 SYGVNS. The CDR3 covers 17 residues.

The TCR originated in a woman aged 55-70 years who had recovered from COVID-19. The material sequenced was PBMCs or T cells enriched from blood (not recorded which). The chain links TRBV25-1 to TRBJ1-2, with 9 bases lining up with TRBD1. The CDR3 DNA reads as TGTGCCAGCAGTGATACGGGACAGGGACTTTATGCGAATGGCTACACCTTC. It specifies CASSDTGQGLYANGYTF.